Reported below is one T cell receptor beta chain. Its cognate antigen is unknown. V lost 1 base, J lost 3 bases, and 0 bases stayed unmatched. The CDR3 totals 15 residues. Germline-derived CDR1 and CDR2 are SGHTA and FQGNSA. This sample stems from a study of beta chain features in type 1 diabetes. Whole-study findings and limits: All four CD4+ subsets of Type 1 diabetes patients contained TCRB CDR3s that were moderately but significantly shorter.

The sequenced template was cDNA made from the entire isolated RNA. Generated by immunoSEQ multiplex PCR, the TCRdb table keeps only in-frame clones and is missing some. In the table there are approximately 170,000 clones, roughly 9.1% of which are singletons. The receptor comes from a woman younger than 35 in good health. Sequenced material: central memory CD4+ T cells from blood. The chain links TRBV7-2 to TRBJ2-1; 10 bases are a match to TRBD2. CDR3 in amino acids: CASSLERGGYNEQFF. CDR3 DNA: TGTGCCAGCAGCTTAGAGCGGGGGGGCTACAATGAGCAGTTCTTC. The full variable domain, in which reference TRBV7-2 and TRBJ2-1 provide the parts outside the CDR3, is GAGVSQSPSNKVTEKGKDVELRCDPISGHTALYWYRQSLGQGLEFLIYFQGNSAPDKSGLPSDRFSAERTGGSVSTLTIQRTQQEDSAVYLCASSLERGGYNEQFFGPGTRLTVL.